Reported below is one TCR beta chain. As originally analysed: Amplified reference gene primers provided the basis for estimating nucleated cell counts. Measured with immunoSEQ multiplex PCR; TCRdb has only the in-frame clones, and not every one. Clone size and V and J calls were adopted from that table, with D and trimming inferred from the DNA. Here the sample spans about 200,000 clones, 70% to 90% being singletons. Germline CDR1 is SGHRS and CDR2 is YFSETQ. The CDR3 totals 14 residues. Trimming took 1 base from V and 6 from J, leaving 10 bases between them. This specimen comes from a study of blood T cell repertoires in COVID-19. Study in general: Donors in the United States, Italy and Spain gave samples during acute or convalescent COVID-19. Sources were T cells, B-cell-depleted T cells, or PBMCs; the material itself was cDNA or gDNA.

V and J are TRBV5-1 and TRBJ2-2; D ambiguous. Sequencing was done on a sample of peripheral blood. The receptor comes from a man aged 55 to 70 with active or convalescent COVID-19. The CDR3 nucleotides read TGCGCCAGCAGCTTGTTCCAGGAATCCGGGGAGCTGTTTTTT. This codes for CASSLFQESGELFF.